This TCR beta chain was retrieved from a study of CD8 T cells in ankylosing spondylitis. The CDR3 spans 12 residues. The V end lost 5 bases, the J end lost 3 bases, and 11 bases lay between the germline ends. Germline V CDR1 and CDR2: DFQATT, SNEGSKA (reference sequence). On this clonotype itself: Its antigen is still unknown.

Study findings and constraints: Certain motif variants had earlier appeared in reactive arthritis synovial fluid and blood. Within peripheral blood, clones linked to disease were CD8+ and relatively rare. Matched ankylosing spondylitis synovial fluid reportedly showed significant enrichment of disease-linked clones. For ankylosing spondylitis blood, a TCR beta motif of fewer than 10 highly homologous variants appeared characteristic.

Quantitative 5'-RACE was performed with molecular barcodes, and it yielded the TCR beta libraries. TCRdb re-called the 5' RACE reads through MiXCR, storing one row per CDR3 protein. This table has hundreds of thousands of distinct CDR3 sequences, 12% appearing once. The chain joins TRBV20-1 to TRBJ2-7; D not resolved. The TCR comes from a male donor with ankylosing spondylitis. Sequenced sample: blood, either unsorted or a sorted T cell fraction (not recorded which). The chain's CDR3 is CSALRDVYEQYF. The DNA of the CDR3 is TGCAGTGCTCTTCGTGATGTCTACGAGCAGTACTTC.